These 15 T cell receptor beta chains share one sample of origin, sequenced in a study of blood T cells in healthy people across ages. The second PCR ran roughly 7 to 12 cycles with a sample-barcoded 5' primer and J-beta primers. TCRdb reprocessed the 5' RACE reads via MiXCR and lists one record per CDR3 protein. The sample carries around 990,000 distinct CDR3 sequences, approximately 25% recorded once. The same data also contributed to another study, on T cells of mothers and their children.

The sequencing sample was made of blood. These receptors all come from a girl aged 2-15 years in good health.

The rearrangement links TRBV3-1 to TRBJ2-3; tentatively, D is TRBD2 (6 bases). The CDR3 extends over 15 amino acids. Trimming removed 4 bases from V and 2 bases from J, with 13 bases in between. Germline V CDR1 and CDR2: LGHDT, YNNKEL (reference sequence). CDR3 nucleotide sequence: TGTGCCAGCAGCCTTCGGGACTTACACACAGATACGCAGTATTTT. This gives the protein CASSLRDLHTDTQYF.

This clonotype was detected only a few times. Being one base from a much bigger clone, this may be a read error. This chain links TRBV4-1 with TRBJ2-3, with 9 nucleotides matching TRBD2. The CDR3 has 16 amino acids. The germline CDR1 and CDR2 sequences are MGHRA and YSYEKL. CDR3: CAGSQDPAGGRDTQYF. CDR3 bases: TGCGCCGGCAGCCAAGATCCGGCGGGAGGGAGGGATACGCAGTATTTT.

This clonotype was counted only a few times. This chain uses TRBV5-1 with TRBJ2-7; D perhaps matches TRBD1 (6 bases). The CDR3 loop spans 16 amino acids. The V end was cut by 4 bases, the J end by 1 base, with 18 bases between. Germline V CDR1 and CDR2: SGHRS, YFSETQ. This chain's CDR3 is CASSRTAGHKSYEQYF. CDR3 coding DNA: TGCGCCAGCAGCCGGACAGCTGGACACAAATCCTACGAGCAGTACTTC.

The chain combines TRBV29-1 with TRBJ2-2; TRBD1 matches at 7 bases. The germline V gene encodes CDR1 SQVTM and CDR2 ANQGSEA. The V gene end was trimmed by 2 bases and the J gene end by 4 bases; junction bases not matched to a gene: 10. The CDR3 is 16 residues long. The CDR3 reads CSVEYPGTATTGELFF. CDR3 DNA: TGCAGCGTTGAATATCCCGGGACAGCCACCACCGGGGAGCTGTTTTTT.

This clonotype occurred a few times. This chain's CDR3 is CASSFLLSLGDRGSQYF. The CDR3 DNA reads TGTGCCAGCAGTTTCCTTTTATCCTTGGGGGACAGGGGTTCCCAGTACTTC. V is TRBV12-3 or TRBV12-4 and J is TRBJ2-5; 10 nucleotides line up with TRBD1. The V and J ends lost 3 bases and 9 bases, in that order; junction bases with no gene match: 16. The CDR3 covers 17 residues.

The J gene is TRBJ2-1, the V gene TRBV29-1; D ambiguous. The J call may be faulty, since TRBJ2-5 better matches the DNA end. The CDR3 consists of 13 residues. The germline gives CDR1 SQVTM, CDR2 ANQGSEA. Here the CDR3 DNA reads TGCAGCGTTGAAGATCGGGCATTTGAGACCCAGTACTTC. It yields the protein CSVEDRAFETQYF.

The chain uses TRBV19 and TRBJ2-5, with 10 bases lining up with TRBD1. Germline CDR1 is LNHDA and CDR2 is SQIVND (reference sequence). V lost 6 bases to trimming and J lost 4 bases; unmatched junction nucleotides: 8. The CDR3 extends over 15 amino acids. DNA of the CDR3: TGTGCCAGTAGACAGAGACAGGGGGCTCGAGAGACCCAGTACTTC. It translates to CASRQRQGARETQYF.

This clonotype was seen a handful of times. The V gene is TRBV5-5, the J gene TRBJ2-5; the match to TRBD1 covers 7 bases. The last part of the DNA fits TRBJ2-7 better; the J call may be wrong. The CDR3 is made up of 15 amino acids. Germline values: CDR1 SGHKS, CDR2 YYEKEE (reference sequence). The CDR3 sequence: CASSPFTGTEDEQYF. The CDR3 nucleotides read TGTGCCAGCAGCCCTTTTACCGGGACAGAGGACGAGCAGTACTTC.

The sample holds a few counts of this clonotype. The chain couples TRBV7-6 to TRBJ2-7; 8 bases fit TRBD2. The CDR3 contains 15 residues. The V and J ends lost 1 base and 3 bases, in that order; junction bases with no gene match: 5. Germline CDR1 is SGHVS and CDR2 is FNYEAQ. The CDR3 reads CASSLDGGAFYEQYF. CDR3 DNA: TGTGCCAGCAGCTTAGACGGGGGGGCCTTCTACGAGCAGTACTTC.

This clonotype was picked up a small number of times. The V and J genes are TRBV3-1 and TRBJ2-1, with 11 bases identical to TRBD2. This CDR3 comprises 13 residues. The V and J ends lost 11 bases and 8 bases, in that order; junction bases with no gene match: 8. Germline assignment: CDR1 LGHDT and CDR2 YNNKEL (reference sequence). This CDR3 is CASGTSGFYEQFF. The CDR3 DNA reads as TGTGCCTCCGGGACTAGCGGCTTCTATGAGCAGTTCTTC.

The CDR3 DNA follows: TGTGCCAGCACCGACAGGGGGATCGCAGATACGCAGTATTTT. Protein sequence: CASTDRGIADTQYF. The gene calls are TRBV12-3 or TRBV12-4 and TRBJ2-3; 9 nucleotides match TRBD1. The length of the CDR3 is 14 residues. Trimming cost V 7 bases and J 4 bases; bases outside gene matches: 6.

The chain recombines TRBV29-1 with TRBJ1-1; possible D gene TRBD1, 5 bases. Germline-derived CDR1 and CDR2 are SQVTM and ANQGSEA. The length of the CDR3 is 14 residues. V shed 3 bases and J shed 7 bases, with 18 bases lying between them. The CDR3 region has the DNA TGCAGCGTTGATCCTAGGGACGAACAGGTTGAAGCTTTCTTT. This translates into CSVDPRDEQVEAFF.

This clonotype was counted only a few times. This chain uses TRBV4-2 with TRBJ2-4; D unresolved. The CDR3 spans 12 residues. V was clipped by 0 bases and J by 7 bases, with 4 bases between them. CDR1 and CDR2 from the germline V gene are LGHNA and YNFKEQ. CDR3 nucleotide sequence: TGTGCCAGCAGCCAAGAGGTGAACATTCAGTACTTC. Its translation: CASSQEVNIQYF.

This clonotype was found many times. The rearrangement links TRBV29-1 to TRBJ1-2; the D is unclear. In germline, CDR1 is SQVTM, CDR2 ANQGSEA. The CDR3 is made up of 14 amino acids. V lost 2 bases and J 3 bases, leaving 13 bases between the germline ends. The CDR3, as DNA: TGCAGCGTTGAACAAGGGCCGGACGACTATGGCTACACCTTC. This sequence encodes CSVEQGPDDYGYTF. The whole variable domain, remainder taken from reference TRBV29-1 and TRBJ1-2, is SAVISQKPSRDICQRGTSLTIQCQVDSQVTMMFWYRQQPGQSLTLIATANQGSEATYESGFVIDKFPISRPNLTFSTLTVSNMSPEDSSIYLCSVEQGPDDYGYTFGSGTRLTVV.

This clonotype was picked up a small number of times. V usage is TRBV6-6 and J usage is TRBJ2-4; D is undetermined. Trimming removed 2 bases from V and 0 bases from J, with 11 bases in between. CDR3 length: 16 amino acids. Germline V gene lookup returns CDR1 MNHNY and CDR2 SVGAGI (reference sequence). The CDR3 DNA sequence: TGTGCCAGCAGTTACGTGGCAGCCTTAGCCAAAAACATTCAGTACTTC. It specifies CASSYVAALAKNIQYF.